This T cell receptor beta chain is from a study of blood T cell repertoires in COVID-19. Study at large: COVID-19 samples collected from the United States, Italy and Spain covered acute and convalescent phases.

Authors' processing steps: Reference gene primer amplification gave estimated nucleated cell counts. Repertoires were generated with immunoSEQ multiplex PCR, while TCRdb's copy carries only in-frame clones and drops some. For V, J and clone size, that table is used; D and trimming come from the DNA. The sample consists of approximately 250,000 clones, approximately 82% of them appearing once. The CDR3 runs 14 residues. Trimming stripped 1 base from V and 6 bases from J, with 12 bases between. Germline values: CDR1 LGHNA, CDR2 YNFKEQ. Clinical histories supplied by participants themselves formed the basis of cohort assignment. Cohort 3 recovered donors had two negative PCRs, clearance, or symptom resolution.

Material for sequencing was PBMCs or T cells enriched from blood (not recorded which). V and J are TRBV4-2 and TRBJ1-2, with a weak D call TRBD1 (6 bases). The receptor was isolated from a man aged 35-49 years who had recovered from COVID-19. The CDR3 nucleotides read TGTGCCAGCAGCCAAGTGGGGGGGCTGGATGGCTACACCTTC. Its protein is CASSQVGGLDGYTF.